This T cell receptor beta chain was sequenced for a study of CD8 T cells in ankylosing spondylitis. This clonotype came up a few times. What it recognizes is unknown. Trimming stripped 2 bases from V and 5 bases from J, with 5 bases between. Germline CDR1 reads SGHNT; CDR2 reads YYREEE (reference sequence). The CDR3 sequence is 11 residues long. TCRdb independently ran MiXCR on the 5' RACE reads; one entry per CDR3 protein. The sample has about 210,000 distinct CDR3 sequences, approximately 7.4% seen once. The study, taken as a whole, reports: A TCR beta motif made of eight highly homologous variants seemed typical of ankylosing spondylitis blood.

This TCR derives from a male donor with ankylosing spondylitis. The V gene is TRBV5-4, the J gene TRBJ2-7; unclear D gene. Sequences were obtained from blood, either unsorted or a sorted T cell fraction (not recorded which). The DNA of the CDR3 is TGTGCCAGCAGCTTTCGAGACGAGCAGTACTTC. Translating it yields CASSFRDEQYF.